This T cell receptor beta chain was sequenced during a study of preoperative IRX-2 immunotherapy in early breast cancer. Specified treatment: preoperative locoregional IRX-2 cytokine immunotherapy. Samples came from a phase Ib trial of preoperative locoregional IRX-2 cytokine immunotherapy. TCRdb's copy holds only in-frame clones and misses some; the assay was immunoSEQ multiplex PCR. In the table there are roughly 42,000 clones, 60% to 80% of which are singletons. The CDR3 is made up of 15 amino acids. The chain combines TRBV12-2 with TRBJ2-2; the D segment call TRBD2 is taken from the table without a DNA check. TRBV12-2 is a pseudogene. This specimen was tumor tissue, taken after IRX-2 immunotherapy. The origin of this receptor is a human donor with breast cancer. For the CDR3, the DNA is TGTGCCTTCCGGACCGAGCGGGAGGGTCCCGGGGAGCTGTTTTTT. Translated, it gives CAFRTEREGPGELFF.